What follows are 15 T cell receptor beta chains derived from one specimen sequenced in a study of T cells in Graves' hyperthyroidism and ophthalmopathy. Regions amplified from RNA transcripts were the TCR beta CDR3 regions. HTBI primers were the set used in a first-round RT-PCR of the TCR CDR3. TCRdb independently ran MiXCR on the multiplex PCR reads; one entry per CDR3 protein. The table has about 360,000 distinct CDR3 sequences, about 14% seen once. The material sequenced was blood. These receptor sequences come from a man between 25 and 39 years old with Graves' hyperthyroidism that later progressed to Graves' ophthalmopathy.

J is TRBJ1-2 and V is TRBV24-1, with 8 bases aligning to TRBD1. V lost 3 bases and J lost 2; bases outside the gene matches: 10. Germline V CDR1 and CDR2: KGHDR, SFDVKD. This CDR3 region has 17 residues. The CDR3 region is CATSDALTGVKNYGYTF. The CDR3 DNA reads as TGTGCCACCAGTGATGCCTTGACAGGGGTTAAAAACTATGGCTACACCTTC.

There are many counts of this clonotype. V and J are TRBV7-8 and TRBJ1-1; a possible D gene is TRBD1 (5 bases). V gave up 5 bases and J gave up 3 bases, with 16 bases separating them. Germline V gene data show CDR1 as SGHVS and CDR2 as FQNEAQ. The length of the CDR3 is 15 residues. DNA for the CDR3: TGTGCCAGCAGCGGAACCGGGACCCAAGACACTGAAGCTTTCTTT. Its protein is CASSGTGTQDTEAFF.

The chain combines TRBV7-9 with TRBJ1-4; D possibly corresponds to TRBD1 (6 bases). This CDR3 is built from 20 residues. With 1 base removed from V and 3 bases from J, the gap between germline ends came to 24 bases. Germline values: CDR1 SEHNR, CDR2 FQNEAQ (reference sequence). CDR3 DNA: TGTGCCAGCAGCTTAGATATCCGGGGGGCCGGCGGGGATGCTAATGAAAAACTGTTTTTT. As protein: CASSLDIRGAGGDANEKLFF.

This clonotype was seen at least ten times. The chain couples TRBV2 to TRBJ2-2, with D possibly matching TRBD1 (6 bases). The CDR3 totals 14 residues. Between the trimmed V and J ends, which lost 6 bases and 2 bases, there was a span of 10 bases. The V gene's germline CDR1 is SNHLY and CDR2 FYNNEI. DNA of the CDR3: TGTGCCAGCAGAACAGGGTCTAACACCGGGGAGCTGTTTTTT. It codes for CASRTGSNTGELFF.

This clonotype was detected ten times or more. This chain links TRBV20-1 with TRBJ1-1; possible D gene TRBD1, 6 bases. The CDR3 has 16 amino acids. Germline V gene lookup returns CDR1 DFQATT and CDR2 SNEGSKA (reference sequence). V was trimmed by 6 bases and J by 1 base, leaving 21 bases between them. The CDR3 bases are TGCAGTGCCTTAGCCCCGCCCGGGACAACGAACACTGAAGCTTTCTTT. Protein product: CSALAPPGTTNTEAFF.

This clonotype was seen a few times. The chain couples TRBV18 to TRBJ1-2, with D unresolved. CDR1 is KGHSH, CDR2 LQKENI, per germline. The CDR3 is made up of 15 amino acids. V was pared by 3 bases and J by 6 bases, with 17 bases between. The CDR3, as DNA: TGTGCCAGCTCACCGGTGAGGGAAAATGTACATGGCTACACCTTC. Its translation: CASSPVRENVHGYTF.

This chain links TRBV28 with TRBJ2-5; no firm D call. Germline V lookup: CDR1 MDHEN, CDR2 SYDVKM. The length of the CDR3 is 13 residues. The ends were cut back, 5 bases at V and 4 bases at J, with 11 bases in the middle. The CDR3 region has the DNA TGTGCCAGCAGTGATAACCCCTCAGAGACCCAGTACTTC. Translated: CASSDNPSETQYF. Looking up the rest from reference TRBV28 and TRBJ2-5 gives the full variable domain: DVKVTQSSRYLVKRTGEKVFLECVQDMDHENMFWYRQDPGLGLRLIYFSYDVKMKEKGDIPEGYSVSREKKERFSLILESASTNQTSMYLCASSDNPSETQYFGPGTRLLVL.

Only a few counts were recorded for this clonotype. V is TRBV12-3 or TRBV12-4 and J is TRBJ2-2; 9 nucleotides line up with TRBD2. V lost 2 bases to trimming and J lost 5 bases; unmatched junction nucleotides: 6. This CDR3 spans 16 amino acids. For the CDR3, the DNA is TGTGCCAGCAGTTTAAAGGCTAGCGGGGTGACCGGGGAGCTGTTTTTT. Protein: CASSLKASGVTGELFF.

This clonotype was observed many times. The genes are TRBV6-1 and TRBJ2-7; tentatively, D is TRBD1 or TRBD2 (6 bases each). V was pared by 1 base and J by 0 bases, with 16 bases between. CDR3 length equals 17 residues. Per the germline V gene, CDR1 is MNHNS and CDR2 is SASEGT. The CDR3 loop is CASSEEGGRVYSYEQYF. The DNA for the CDR3 is TGTGCCAGCAGTGAAGAGGGGGGCAGGGTTTACTCCTACGAGCAGTACTTC.

This clonotype was seen repeatedly, ten times or more. The chain recombines TRBV6-1 with TRBJ2-5; D remains ambiguous. The V gene lost 0 bases and the J gene lost 5 bases, with 10 bases spanning the gap. This CDR3 has 14 amino acids. CDR1 and CDR2 from the germline V gene are MNHNS and SASEGT. The CDR3 DNA reads as TGTGCCAGCAGTGAAGCTGGAGTACTGGAGACCCAGTACTTC. Its translation: CASSEAGVLETQYF.

In the case of this clonotype: This clone may be a read error of a much larger clone one base away. Lacking the conserved final phenylalanine or tryptophan, this CDR3 likely reflects a read error. V usage is TRBV20-1 and J usage is TRBJ1-2; maybe TRBD1 (5 bases). Germline CDR1 is DFQATT and CDR2 is SNEGSKA (reference sequence). The CDR3 covers 12 residues. Trimming stripped 5 bases from V and 4 bases from J, with 11 bases between. CDR3 amino acids: CSALRGVYGYTC. The CDR3 DNA reads TGCAGTGCTTTGCGGGGGGTCTATGGCTACACCTGC.

In this sample, this clonotype turned up many times. The chain employs TRBV3-1 and TRBJ2-7; TRBD2 matches 9 bases. CDR3 length equals 16 residues. After removal of 0 bases from V and 4 bases from J, the junction contained 7 bases not matched to a gene. CDR1 and CDR2 from the germline V gene are LGHDT and YNNKEL (reference sequence). The CDR3, as DNA: TGTGCCAGCAGCCAAGACTTCGGCGGGGGGGCGTACGAGCAGTACTTC. The encoded protein is CASSQDFGGGAYEQYF.

This clonotype has a single count. J is TRBJ2-4 and V is TRBV5-1, with D possibly being TRBD2 (5 bases). CDR1 SGHRS and CDR2 YFSETQ come from the germline V gene. V lost 4 bases and J lost 0, with 14 bases in between. This CDR3 has 16 residues. The CDR3 DNA is TGCGCCAGCAGCGAGCAGCTAGCCCTAGCCAAAAACATTCAGTACTTC. This sequence encodes CASSEQLALAKNIQYF. The variable domain in full, with the rest retrieved from reference TRBV5-1 and TRBJ2-4, is KAGVTQTPRYLIKTRGQQVTLSCSPISGHRSVSWYQQTPGQGLQFLFEYFSETQRNKGNFPGRFSGRQFSNSRSEMNVSTLELGDSALYLCASSEQLALAKNIQYFGAGTRLSVL.

This clonotype was counted between two and nine times. V and J are TRBV28 and TRBJ2-7; D might be TRBD2 (6 bases). The germline gives CDR1 MDHEN, CDR2 SYDVKM. Trimming removed 7 bases at V and 5 bases at J, with 18 bases between. The CDR3 has 14 residues. The CDR3, as DNA: TGTGCCAGCATCCCCTTTCGGGGGAGCCACGAGCAGTACTTC. Amino acid sequence: CASIPFRGSHEQYF.

Only a few counts were recorded for this clonotype. The V call is TRBV9, the J call TRBJ2-5; either TRBD1 or TRBD2 may fit D (6 bases each). This CDR3 region has 16 residues. V was shortened by 5 bases and J by 5 bases, with 22 bases between the two germline ends. Germline V gives CDR1 SGDLS, CDR2 YYNGEE. CDR3 sequence: CASSPSGAHTGETQYF. CDR3 DNA: TGTGCCAGCAGTCCTTCGGGGGCCCACACGGGGGAGACCCAGTACTTC.